This TCR beta chain is drawn from a study of T-cell reconstitution after alpha-beta-depleted transplantation in children. The study, taken as a whole, reports: Where alpha-beta T cells came from about two months after transplant was reportedly several hundred expanded graft clones.

Germline loops: CDR1 MNHNS, CDR2 SASEGT. V shed 6 bases and J shed 3 bases, with 14 bases lying between them. The CDR3 sequence is 15 residues long. This clonotype has a count of ten or more. Antigen unknown. Preparation of the TCRbeta library was carried out with unique molecular identifiers. MiXCR, applied by TCRdb to the PCR reads, yields one record per CDR3 protein. This table has about 460,000 distinct CDR3 sequences, about 10% appearing once. The chain is built from TRBV6-1 and TRBJ2-2; no definite D call. The source material was PBMCs, sampled before TCRalphabeta/CD19-depleted stem cell transplant. The TCR was taken from a child aged 2-15 years with inherited bone marrow failure, due to receive a stem cell transplant. The CDR3 region has the DNA TGTGCCAGCAGCCGCCGTCGGGTTGACACCGGGGAGCTGTTTTTT. It yields the protein CASSRRRVDTGELFF.